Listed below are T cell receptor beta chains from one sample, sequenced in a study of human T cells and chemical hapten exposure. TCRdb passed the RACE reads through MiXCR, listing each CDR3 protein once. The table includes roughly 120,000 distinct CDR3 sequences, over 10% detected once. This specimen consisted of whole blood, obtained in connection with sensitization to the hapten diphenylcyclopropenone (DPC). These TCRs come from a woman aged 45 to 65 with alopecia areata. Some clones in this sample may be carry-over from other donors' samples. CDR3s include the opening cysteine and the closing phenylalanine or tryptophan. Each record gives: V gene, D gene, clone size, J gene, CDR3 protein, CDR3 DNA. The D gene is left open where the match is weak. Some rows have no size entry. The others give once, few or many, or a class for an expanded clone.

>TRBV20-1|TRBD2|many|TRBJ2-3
CSARRRRTSGTDTQYF
TGCAGTGCCAGGCGGCGGCGGACTAGCGGAACAGATACGCAGTATTTT
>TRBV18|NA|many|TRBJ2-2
CASSPGQANTGELFF
TGTGCCAGCTCACCAGGGCAGGCGAACACCGGGGAGCTGTTTTTT
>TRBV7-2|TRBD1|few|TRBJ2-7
CASSLRRGPNYEQYF
TGTGCCAGCAGCTTACGCAGGGGGCCCAACTACGAGCAGTACTTC
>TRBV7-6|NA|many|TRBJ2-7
CASSTHLGEQYF
TGTGCCAGCAGCACCCACCTGGGCGAGCAGTACTTC
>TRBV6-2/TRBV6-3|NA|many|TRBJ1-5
CASHRSGGSNQPQHF
TGTGCCAGCCATCGATCGGGAGGCAGCAATCAGCCCCAGCATTTT
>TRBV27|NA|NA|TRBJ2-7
CASSLLFSYEQYF
TGTGCCAGCAGTTTATTGTTCTCCTACGAGCAGTACTTC
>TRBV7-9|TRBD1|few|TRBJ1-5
CASSLVLGQKTYSNQPQHF
TGTGCCAGCAGCTTAGTTTTGGGACAGAAAACTTATAGCAATCAGCCCCAGCATTTT
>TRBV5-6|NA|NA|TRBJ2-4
CASSNDGFQYF
TGTGCCAGCAGCAATGACGGATTTCAGTACTTC
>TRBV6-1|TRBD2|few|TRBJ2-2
CASTPGGRTGELFF
TGTGCCAGCACCCCGGGGGGGAGGACCGGGGAGCTGTTTTTT
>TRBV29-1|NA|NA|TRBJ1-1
CSVGVGPGDTEAFF
TGCAGCGTTGGAGTAGGGCCGGGAGACACTGAAGCTTTCTTT
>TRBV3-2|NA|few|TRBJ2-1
CASSQGEGPDNEQFF
TGTGCCAGCAGCCAAGGGGAAGGTCCAGACAATGAGCAGTTCTTC
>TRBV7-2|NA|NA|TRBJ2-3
CASSPAPLVDTQYF
TGTGCCAGCAGCCCCGCCCCACTAGTAGATACGCAGTATTTT
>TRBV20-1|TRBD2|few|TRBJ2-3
CSAGGTSGLYF
TGCAGTGCTGGGGGGACTAGCGGTCTGTATTTT
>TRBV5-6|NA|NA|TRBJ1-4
CASSLELGQTNEKLFF
TGTGCCAGCAGCTTGGAACTGGGGCAGACAAATGAAAAACTGTTTTTT
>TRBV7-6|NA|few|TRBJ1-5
CASSQAGSQPQHF
TGTGCCAGCAGCCAGGCCGGTTCTCAGCCCCAGCATTTT
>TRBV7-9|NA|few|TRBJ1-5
CASSLSRGSGNQPQHF
TGTGCCAGCAGCTTATCCCGGGGTTCAGGAAATCAGCCCCAGCATTTT
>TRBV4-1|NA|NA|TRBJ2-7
CASSQQQVRGEQYF
TGCGCCAGCAGCCAACAACAGGTACGGGGCGAGCAGTACTTC
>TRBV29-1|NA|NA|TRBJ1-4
CSAHSLGEKLFF
TGCAGCGCCCACTCGCTGGGTGAAAAACTGTTTTTT
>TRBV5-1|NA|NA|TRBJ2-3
CASSPLPASTDTQYF
TGCGCCAGCAGCCCTCTACCAGCTAGCACAGATACGCAGTATTTT
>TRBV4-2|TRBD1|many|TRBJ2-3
CASSQPGQGGADTQYF
TGTGCCAGCAGCCAACCGGGACAGGGGGGCGCAGATACGCAGTATTTT
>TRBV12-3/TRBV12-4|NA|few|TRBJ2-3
CASSPGGGGMQYF
TGTGCCAGCAGTCCCGGGGGCGGTGGGATGCAGTATTTT
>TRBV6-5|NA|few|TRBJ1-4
CASSYEGGPSEKLFF
TGTGCCAGCAGTTACGAGGGCGGTCCGAGTGAAAAACTGTTTTTT
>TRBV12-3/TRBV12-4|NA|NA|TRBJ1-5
CASSSRDRVGPQHF
TGTGCCAGCAGCTCCCGGGACCGCGTAGGTCCCCAGCATTTT
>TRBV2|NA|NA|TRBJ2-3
CASSDRGAGEDTQYF
TGTGCCAGCAGTGATAGAGGGGCAGGGGAAGATACGCAGTATTTT
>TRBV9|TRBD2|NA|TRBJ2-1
CASSEPTSGGRSYNEQFF
TGTGCCAGCAGCGAACCGACTAGCGGGGGCCGCTCCTACAATGAGCAGTTCTTC
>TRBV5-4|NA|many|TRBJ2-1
CASSLERREEQFF
TGTGCCAGCAGCTTGGAACGACGGGAGGAGCAGTTCTTC
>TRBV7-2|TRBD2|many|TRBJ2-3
CASSLALGRGDTQYF
TGTGCCAGCAGCTTGGCCCTAGGGAGGGGAGATACGCAGTATTTT
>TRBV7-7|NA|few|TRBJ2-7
CASSYDRDYEQYF
TGTGCCAGCAGTTACGACAGAGACTACGAGCAGTACTTC
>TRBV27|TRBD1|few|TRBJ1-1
CASNRGLNTEAFF
TGTGCCAGCAACAGGGGGCTGAACACTGAAGCTTTCTTT
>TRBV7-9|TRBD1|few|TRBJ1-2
CASSSNRGKDYGYTF
TGTGCCAGCAGCTCAAACAGGGGAAAAGACTATGGCTACACCTTC
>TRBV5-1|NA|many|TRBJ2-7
CASSLELNSYEQYF
TGCGCCAGCAGCTTGGAATTGAACTCCTACGAGCAGTACTTC
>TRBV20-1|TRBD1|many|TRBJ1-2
CSARDQGGGSDGYTF
TGCAGTGCTAGAGATCAGGGGGGCGGATCGGATGGCTACACCTTC
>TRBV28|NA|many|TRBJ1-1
CASSQPGRGLMNTEAFF
TGTGCCAGCAGTCAGCCCGGGCGCGGACTCATGAACACTGAAGCTTTCTTT
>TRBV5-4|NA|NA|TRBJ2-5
CASSFFQPNQETQYF
TGTGCCAGCAGCTTTTTTCAGCCAAACCAAGAGACCCAGTACTTC
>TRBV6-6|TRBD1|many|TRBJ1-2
CASSFRDRPVNYGYTF
TGTGCCAGCAGTTTCCGGGACAGGCCCGTTAACTATGGCTACACCTTC
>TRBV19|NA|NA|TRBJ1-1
CASSRSVGLMNTEAFF
TGTGCCAGTAGTAGATCGGTGGGCTTGATGAACACTGAAGCTTTCTTT
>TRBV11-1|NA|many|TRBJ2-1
CASSLAGVSYNEQFF
TGTGCCAGCAGCTTAGCGGGGGTATCCTACAATGAGCAGTTCTTC
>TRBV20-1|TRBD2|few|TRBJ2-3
CSAYRAGGPPDTQYF
TGCAGTGCTTATAGGGCGGGGGGGCCCCCAGATACGCAGTATTTT
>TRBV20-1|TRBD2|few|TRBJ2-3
CSARGTSGTDTQYF
TGCAGTGCTAGGGGGACTAGCGGCACAGATACGCAGTATTTT
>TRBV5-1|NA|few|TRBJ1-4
CASSFGLEDEKLFF
TGCGCCAGCAGCTTTGGGTTGGAGGATGAAAAACTGTTTTTT
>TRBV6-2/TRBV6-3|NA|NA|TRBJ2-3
CASSYLTVGTDTQYF
TGTGCCAGCAGTTACTTGACCGTGGGCACAGATACGCAGTATTTT
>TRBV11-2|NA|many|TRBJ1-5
CASSSTRTQPQHF
TGTGCCAGCAGCTCCACCCGAACACAGCCCCAGCATTTT
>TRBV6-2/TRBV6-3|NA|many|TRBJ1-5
CASSYQPRQPNQPQHF
TGTGCCAGCAGTTACCAACCGAGACAACCTAATCAGCCCCAGCATTTT
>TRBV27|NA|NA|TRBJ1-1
CASSLVRGKDTEAFF
TGTGCCAGCAGTTTAGTCAGGGGAAAGGACACTGAAGCTTTCTTT
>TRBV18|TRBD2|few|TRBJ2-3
CASSPGGGPGDTQYF
TGTGCCAGCTCACCTGGCGGGGGGCCCGGGGATACGCAGTATTTT
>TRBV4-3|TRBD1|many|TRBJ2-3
CASSKQGARVGDTQYF
TGCGCCAGCAGCAAACAGGGGGCGCGGGTTGGAGATACGCAGTATTTT
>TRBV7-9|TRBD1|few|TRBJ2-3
CASSYQTGGPDTQYF
TGTGCCAGCAGCTACCAAACAGGGGGCCCAGATACGCAGTATTTT
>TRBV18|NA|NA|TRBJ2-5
CASSPRQAQETQYF
TGTGCCAGCTCACCTCGACAGGCACAAGAGACCCAGTACTTC
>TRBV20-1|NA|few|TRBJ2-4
CSAPDRGDIQYF
TGCAGTGCCCCCGACAGAGGAGACATTCAGTACTTC
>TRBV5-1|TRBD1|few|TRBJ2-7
CASRFRTGPYEQYF
TGCGCCAGCAGATTTCGGACAGGTCCCTACGAGCAGTACTTC
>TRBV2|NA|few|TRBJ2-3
CASSSRVSTDTQYF
TGTGCCAGCAGCAGCCGAGTTAGCACAGATACGCAGTATTTT
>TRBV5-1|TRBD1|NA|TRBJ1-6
CASTTGQGANSPLHF
TGCGCCAGCACCACTGGACAGGGGGCCAATTCACCCCTCCACTTT
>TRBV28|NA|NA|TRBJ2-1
CASSPGYNEQFF
TGTGCCAGCAGTCCAGGGTACAATGAGCAGTTCTTC
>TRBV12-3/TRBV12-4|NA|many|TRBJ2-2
CASSLEHYGELFF
TGTGCCAGCAGTTTAGAACACTACGGGGAGCTGTTTTTT